The 21 T cell receptor beta chains given below trace back to one sample, sequenced in a study of response to subunit inactivated influenza vaccine. One entry per CDR3 protein, called by TCRdb with MiXCR from the RT-PCR reads. The table shows about 520,000 distinct CDR3 sequences, with around 7.9% occurring only once. Material: PBMCs from blood, obtained roughly 24 months after vaccination. The receptor set was obtained from a man between 50 and 75 years old who received an inactivated influenza vaccine.

This clonotype came up a few times. This rearrangement joins TRBV4-1 to TRBJ2-6, with D uncertain. CDR1 and CDR2 (germline): MGHRA, YSYEKL. V was trimmed by 3 bases and J by 0 bases, leaving 6 bases between them. This CDR3 is built from 15 residues. CDR3 region: CASSQKPSGANVLTF. Written as DNA, the CDR3 is TGCGCCAGCAGCCAGAAACCCTCTGGGGCCAACGTCCTGACTTTC.

In its sample, this clonotype was seen a few times. This rearrangement joins TRBV12-3 or TRBV12-4 to TRBJ2-1, with a tentative D call TRBD2 (5 bases). Trimming took 0 bases from V and 3 from J, leaving 24 bases between them. The CDR3 sequence is 20 residues long. The chain's CDR3 is CASSLALVRREGLGYNEQFF. The DNA of the CDR3 is TGTGCCAGCAGTTTAGCGCTAGTTAGGAGAGAGGGCCTGGGCTACAATGAGCAGTTCTTC.

This clonotype was recorded at least ten times. CDR3 sequence (DNA): TGCGCCAGCAGCCAAGATGAGAACAGGGGATCCTACGAGCAGTACTTC. Its protein is CASSQDENRGSYEQYF. The chain has TRBV4-1 and TRBJ2-7, with 7 bases lining up with TRBD1. The CDR3 runs 16 residues. Germline V lookup: CDR1 MGHRA, CDR2 YSYEKL. Germline trimming cut 0 bases from V and 1 base from J; bases unmatched to any gene: 6.

The chain joins TRBV7-9 to TRBJ1-1; 7 bases line up with TRBD1. V gave up 4 bases and J gave up 1 base; unmatched junction bases: 3. The CDR3 runs to 14 residues. Germline loops: CDR1 SEHNR, CDR2 FQNEAQ (reference sequence). CDR3: CASSSWTGNTEAFF. In DNA form, the CDR3 reads TGTGCCAGCAGCTCTTGGACAGGGAACACTGAAGCTTTCTTT.

There are many counts of this clonotype. The chain links TRBV5-5 to TRBJ1-1; possible D gene TRBD1, 6 bases. The CDR3 runs to 14 residues. Germline-derived CDR1 and CDR2 are SGHKS and YYEKEE (reference sequence). V was shortened by 4 bases and J by 6 bases, with 16 bases between the two germline ends. CDR3 nucleotides: TGTGCCAGCAGCGCGGTATGGACAGACGCTGAAGCTTTCTTT. Its protein product is CASSAVWTDAEAFF.

Many counts were recorded for this clonotype. V and J are TRBV20-1 and TRBJ2-3, with 10 bases aligning to TRBD1. With V trimmed by 1 base and J by 3 bases, 10 bases remained unmatched. Germline CDR1 and CDR2: DFQATT and SNEGSKA (reference sequence). CDR3 length: 17 amino acids. CDR3 in DNA: TGCAGTGCTAGAGGGTTGCGGAGGACAGGGGGGACAGATACGCAGTATTTT. Amino acid sequence: CSARGLRRTGGTDTQYF.

V is TRBV9 and J is TRBJ1-2, with 7 bases identical to TRBD1. The CDR3 contains 14 residues. Per germline, CDR1 SGDLS and CDR2 YYNGEE. Trimming cost V 6 bases and J 0 bases; bases outside gene matches: 5. The CDR3 protein is CASTGDRANYGYTF. The DNA for the CDR3 is TGTGCCAGCACCGGGGACAGAGCTAACTATGGCTACACCTTC.

The chain has TRBV18 and TRBJ2-1; 7 bases line up with TRBD2. CDR1 and CDR2 from the germline V gene are KGHSH and LQKENI. This CDR3 has 14 residues. With 0 bases clipped from V and 7 bases from J, the junction kept 3 bases outside the gene matches. CDR3 sequence (DNA): TGTGCCAGCTCACCACCGACTAGCCGGAATGAGCAGTTCTTC. This translates into CASSPPTSRNEQFF.

This clonotype was picked up a small number of times. The chain joins TRBV20-1 to TRBJ2-7, with D maybe TRBD1 (5 bases). Germline CDR1 reads DFQATT; CDR2 reads SNEGSKA (reference sequence). The V gene lost 4 bases and the J gene lost 1 base, with 8 bases spanning the gap. The CDR3 is 12 residues long. The CDR3 DNA sequence: TGCAGTGCTACCCACAGGTCCTACGAGCAGTACTTC. Translating gives CSATHRSYEQYF.

In this sample, this clonotype turned up a few times. The chain uses TRBV4-1 and TRBJ2-7, with 7 bases that match TRBD1. Germline V gene sequence: CDR1 MGHRA, CDR2 YSYEKL. The J segment lost 2 bases and the V segment lost 4 bases, leaving 8 bases of the junction unmatched. The CDR3 consists of 15 residues. CDR3 sequence reads: CASSPARGPPYEQYF. CDR3 nucleotides: TGCGCCAGCAGCCCCGCTAGGGGGCCTCCCTACGAGCAGTACTTC.

Turning to this clonotype: A read error may be the cause here, since a much bigger clone is one base away. This chain connects TRBV6-1 to TRBJ2-3; tentative D call: TRBD1 (6 bases). This CDR3 is built from 15 residues. CDR1 is MNHNS, CDR2 SASEGT, per germline. DNA of the CDR3: TGTGCCAGCAGAAAACAGGGCCCCCGCACAGGTACGCAGTATTTT. As protein: CASRKQGPRTGTQYF.

This clonotype was detected a few times. CDR3 nucleotide sequence: TGCAGTGCTAGACCCCAGGGAGACTATGGCTACACCTTC. Amino acid sequence: CSARPQGDYGYTF. V and J are TRBV20-1 and TRBJ1-2; TRBD1 is a possible D gene (5 bases). Germline V gene lookup returns CDR1 DFQATT and CDR2 SNEGSKA (reference sequence). Trimming removed 2 bases at V and 3 bases at J, with 10 bases between. The CDR3 contains 13 residues.

This clonotype was seen only a few times. The V call is TRBV7-2, the J call TRBJ1-6; 7 bases are shared with TRBD1. The germline gives CDR1 SGHTA, CDR2 FQGNSA. The J segment lost 9 bases and the V segment lost 6 bases, leaving 8 bases of the junction unmatched. The CDR3 sequence is 14 residues long. CDR3 bases: TGTGCCAGCAGTACGACAGGGACGCGTTCACCCCTCCACTTT. It encodes CASSTTGTRSPLHF.

This clonotype was observed a few times. The chain combines TRBV4-3 with TRBJ1-2; perhaps TRBD1 as D (6 bases). V gave up 4 bases and J gave up 4 bases, with 16 bases separating them. The CDR3 length is 15 residues. CDR1 LGHNA and CDR2 YSLEER come from the germline V gene. The CDR3 DNA reads as TGCGCCAGCAGCCCCGGGCTGGGGGCGGGCTATGGCTACACCTTC. It yields the protein CASSPGLGAGYGYTF.

This clonotype occurred many times. V is TRBV25-1 and J is TRBJ2-7; 9 bases are a match to TRBD2. Trimming cost V 4 bases and J 0 bases; bases outside gene matches: 1. The CDR3 runs to 14 residues. Germline values: CDR1 MGHDK, CDR2 SYGVNS. As DNA, the CDR3 is TGTGCCAGCAGTGTTAGCGGGGGCTCCTACGAGCAGTACTTC. It translates to CASSVSGGSYEQYF.

This clonotype was detected only a few times. The chain recombines TRBV5-6 with TRBJ2-1, with D tentatively TRBD2 (6 bases). Germline CDR1 is SGHDT and CDR2 is YYEEEE. The CDR3 totals 14 residues. Trimming removed 3 bases at V and 3 bases at J, with 10 bases between. CDR3: CASSSSANYNEQFF. The CDR3, as DNA: TGTGCCAGCAGCTCTAGCGCGAACTACAATGAGCAGTTCTTC. Drawing the rest from reference TRBV5-6 and TRBJ2-1, the complete variable domain is DAGVTQSPTHLIKTRGQQVTLRCSPKSGHDTVSWYQQALGQGPQFIFQYYEEEERQRGNFPDRFSGHQFPNYSSELNVNALLLGDSALYLCASSSSANYNEQFFGPGTRLTVL.

Many counts were recorded for this clonotype. The chain joins TRBV12-3 or TRBV12-4 to TRBJ2-7, with 8 bases fitting TRBD2. The CDR3 spans 14 residues. Unmatched junction bases numbered 7, after V lost 5 bases and J lost 4 bases. The chain's CDR3 is CASSTPGLVYEQYF. In DNA, the CDR3 is TGTGCCAGCAGTACCCCGGGACTAGTGTACGAGCAGTACTTC.

This clonotype was seen repeatedly, ten times or more. The V gene is TRBV7-9, the J gene TRBJ2-7; 7 nucleotides agree with TRBD1. The germline V gene encodes CDR1 SEHNR and CDR2 FQNEAQ (reference sequence). This CDR3 region has 13 residues. J gave up 5 bases and V 0 bases, and 1 base lay outside the gene matches. The CDR3 spells CASSLAGGHEQYF. The CDR3, as DNA: TGTGCCAGCAGCTTAGCAGGGGGCCACGAGCAGTACTTC.

The V gene is TRBV20-1, the J gene TRBJ2-7, with a tentative D call TRBD2 (6 bases). Trimming removed 3 bases from V and 3 bases from J, with 9 bases in between. Germline CDR1 and CDR2: DFQATT and SNEGSKA (reference sequence). This CDR3 region has 12 residues. CDR3 loop: CSARAGYYEQYF. Here the CDR3 DNA reads TGCAGTGCTAGGGCGGGGTACTACGAGCAGTACTTC.

This clonotype was seen many times. The rearrangement joins TRBV4-1 to TRBJ1-3; D is ambiguous. The CDR3 runs to 16 residues. V gave up 0 bases and J gave up 4 bases, with 13 bases separating them. Germline loops: CDR1 MGHRA, CDR2 YSYEKL. In nucleotides, the CDR3 is TGCGCCAGCAGCCAAGAGGGAGCCGCCCGGGGAAACACCATATATTTT. Translation gives CASSQEGAARGNTIYF.

This clonotype was seen at least ten times. CDR3 amino acids: CSVETGAETQYF. Here the CDR3 DNA reads TGCAGCGTTGAAACAGGGGCCGAGACCCAGTACTTC. The chain couples TRBV29-1 to TRBJ2-5, with TRBD1 matching 7 bases. The junction had 2 bases not matched to a gene; V was cut back by 2 bases and J by 5 bases. The germline V gene has CDR1 SQVTM and CDR2 ANQGSEA. The CDR3 length is 12 residues.